This paragraph reports one T cell receptor (beta chain). This entry is derived from a study of CD8+CD57+ T cells in acquired aplastic anemia. The germline V gene encodes CDR1 SGHRS and CDR2 YFSETQ. CDR3 size: 17 residues. Trimming pared 1 base from V and 3 bases from J, leaving 19 bases between. Genomic DNA, the template, was used for profiling of the TCR beta VDJ and CDR3. In TCRdb, the reads were re-called with MiXCR into one record per CDR3 protein. This sample has roughly 130,000 distinct CDR3 sequences, with over 45% found just once. This sequence originates from a human donor in good health, serving as a control. The specimen was sorted CD4+, CD8+, or CD8+CD57+ T cells (not recorded which) from PBMCs. V is TRBV5-1 and J is TRBJ1-2; no clear D gene. CDR3 amino acids: CASSLPSFVETDYGYTF. The CDR3 DNA follows: TGCGCCAGCAGCTTGCCCAGTTTCGTGGAAACAGACTATGGCTACACCTTC.